The sequence of this T cell receptor beta chain was determined in a study of T cell responses to AZD1222 COVID-19 vaccine. The CDR3 has 13 amino acids. In germline, CDR1 is LGHNA, CDR2 YNFKEQ. The V end was cut by 1 base, the J end by 6 bases, with 9 bases between. Generated by immunoSEQ multiplex PCR, the TCRdb table keeps only in-frame clones and is missing some. The sample consists of tens of thousands of clones, 90% of them appearing once. The V gene is TRBV4-2, the J gene TRBJ1-1, with D unclear. Sequenced here: peripheral blood, sampled on day 0 of AZD1222 vaccination. This TCR came from an adult in good health. In DNA form, the CDR3 reads TGTGCCAGCAGCCAAGGCGGGTACGCTGAAGCTTTCTTT. Protein product: CASSQGGYAEAFF.